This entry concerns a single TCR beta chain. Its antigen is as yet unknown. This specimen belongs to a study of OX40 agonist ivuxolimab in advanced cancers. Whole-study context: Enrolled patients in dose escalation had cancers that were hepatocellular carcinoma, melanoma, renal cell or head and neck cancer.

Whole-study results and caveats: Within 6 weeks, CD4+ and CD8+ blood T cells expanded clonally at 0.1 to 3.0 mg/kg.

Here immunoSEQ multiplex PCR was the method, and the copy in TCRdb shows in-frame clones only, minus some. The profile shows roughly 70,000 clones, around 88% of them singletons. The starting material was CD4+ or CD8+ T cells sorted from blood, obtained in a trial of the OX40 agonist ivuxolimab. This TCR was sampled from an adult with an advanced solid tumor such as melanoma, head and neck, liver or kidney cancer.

The CDR3 protein is CASSLGTGGAGTEAFF. CDR3 sequence (DNA): TGCGCCAGCAGCCTAGGGACAGGGGGCGCGGGCACTGAAGCTTTCTTT. V usage is TRBV5-1 and J usage is TRBJ1-1, with 12 bases that match TRBD1. The V segment lost 4 bases and the J segment 4 bases; nucleotides outside the gene matches: 8. Germline V gene sequence: CDR1 SGHRS, CDR2 YFSETQ. This CDR3 spans 16 amino acids.